A single sample is the source of the 24 T cell receptor beta chains below, sequenced in a study of blood T cell repertoires in COVID-19. Data came from immunoSEQ multiplex PCR; TCRdb stores just in-frame clones and leaves some out. Counted here are 250,000 to 350,000 clones, approximately 86% occurring once; the ten biggest clones make up 4% to 5%. The sample was peripheral blood. The receptors originated from a woman aged 45-65 years with active or convalescent COVID-19.

In this sample, this clone turned up once. This rearrangement joins TRBV30 to TRBJ1-2; maybe TRBD1 (5 bases). The germline CDR1 and CDR2 sequences are GTSNPN and SVGIG (reference sequence). V lost 5 bases, J lost 7 bases, and 14 bases lay in between. The length of the CDR3 is 12 residues. CDR3 DNA sequence: TGTGCCTGGCGCGCCCCGGGGGGTGGCTACACCTTC. It translates to CAWRAPGGGYTF. The complete variable domain, with remaining parts taken from reference TRBV30 and TRBJ1-2, reads SQTIHQWPATLVQPVGSPLSLECTVEGTSNPNLYWYRQAAGRGLQLLFYSVGIGQISSEVPQNLSASRPQDRQFILSSKKLLLSDSGFYLCAWRAPGGGYTFGSGTRLTVV.

As DNA, the CDR3 is TGTGCCAGCAGTCCCCAGACAGGGATCAACACTGAAGCTTTCTTT. Translated, it gives CASSPQTGINTEAFF. The V call is TRBV28, the J call TRBJ1-1, with 7 bases that match TRBD1. Germline values: CDR1 MDHEN, CDR2 SYDVKM. The V segment lost 5 bases and the J segment 2 bases; nucleotides outside the gene matches: 8. There are 15 residues in the CDR3.

The chain employs TRBV12-3 or TRBV12-4 and TRBJ1-1; possible D gene TRBD1, 5 bases. This CDR3 has 13 amino acids. Trimming stripped 5 bases from V and 1 base from J, with 8 bases between. The CDR3, as DNA: TGTGCCAGCAGTATGGGGGGGAACACTGAAGCTTTCTTT. Its protein is CASSMGGNTEAFF.

This clone was picked up a small number of times. This sequence joins TRBV30 and TRBJ2-7; D is ambiguous. This CDR3 spans 12 amino acids. In germline, CDR1 is GTSNPN, CDR2 SVGIG (reference sequence). The V end lost 2 bases, the J end lost 3 bases, and 8 bases lay between the germline ends. CDR3 coding DNA: TGTGCCTGGAGTCGAACAAACTACGAGCAGTACTTC. Amino acids: CAWSRTNYEQYF. Using reference TRBV30 and TRBJ2-7 for the parts outside the CDR3, the full variable domain is SQTIHQWPATLVQPVGSPLSLECTVEGTSNPNLYWYRQAAGRGLQLLFYSVGIGQISSEVPQNLSASRPQDRQFILSSKKLLLSDSGFYLCAWSRTNYEQYFGPGTRLTVT.

The chain combines TRBV5-1 with TRBJ2-5; TRBD1 matches 7 bases. V dropped 4 bases and J dropped 2; count of bases not matched to a gene: 5. The CDR3 runs to 14 residues. In germline, CDR1 is SGHRS, CDR2 YFSETQ. The CDR3 coding sequence is TGCGCCAGCAGCGCCGGGACAGCTCAAGAGACCCAGTACTTC. Translated, it gives CASSAGTAQETQYF.

The chain uses TRBV24-1 and TRBJ2-7; D unresolved. Germline V CDR1 and CDR2: KGHDR, SFDVKD. V was shortened by 6 bases and J by 4 bases, with 6 bases between the two germline ends. This CDR3 comprises 11 residues. The CDR3 here is CATSYNYEQYF. DNA of the CDR3: TGTGCCACCAGTTACAATTACGAGCAGTACTTC.

V gene TRBV19 combines with J gene TRBJ2-3, with D unresolved. V lost 3 bases and J 0 bases, leaving 7 bases between the germline ends. The CDR3 consists of 14 residues. Germline-derived CDR1 and CDR2 are LNHDA and SQIVND (reference sequence). CDR3 residues: CASSMVASTDTQYF. CDR3 nucleotide sequence: TGTGCCAGTAGTATGGTGGCTAGCACAGATACGCAGTATTTT. The variable domain in full, completed from reference TRBV19 and TRBJ2-3, reads DGGITQSPKYLFRKEGQNVTLSCEQNLNHDAMYWYRQDPGQGLRLIYYSQIVNDFQKGDIAEGYSVSREKKESFPLTVTSAQKNPTAFYLCASSMVASTDTQYFGPGTRLTVL.

The chain is built from TRBV10-3 and TRBJ2-7, with TRBD2 identical over 12 bases. Germline loops: CDR1 ENHRY, CDR2 SYGVKD. There are 18 residues in the CDR3. V lost 6 bases, J lost 5 bases, and 17 bases stayed unmatched. This chain's CDR3 is CAISREQARLAGDDEQYF. CDR3 bases: TGTGCCATCAGCCGGGAGCAGGCCCGACTAGCGGGAGATGACGAGCAGTACTTC.

This chain links TRBV6-5 with TRBJ1-1, with 7 bases that match TRBD1. CDR3 length: 15 residues. Trimming cost V 0 bases and J 3 bases; bases outside gene matches: 4. The germline V gene encodes CDR1 MNHEY and CDR2 SVGAGI. This chain's CDR3 is CASSYSNRGHTEAFF. The CDR3 DNA reads as TGTGCCAGCAGTTACTCGAACAGGGGTCACACTGAAGCTTTCTTT.

The J gene is TRBJ2-3, the V gene TRBV6-5; D possibly corresponds to TRBD1 (6 bases). The CDR3 totals 13 residues. V lost 7 bases to trimming and J lost 4 bases, with 12 bases between them. Germline V gives CDR1 MNHEY, CDR2 SVGAGI. This chain's CDR3 is CASNRALADTQYF. Here the CDR3 DNA reads TGTGCCAGCAACAGGGCTTTGGCAGATACGCAGTATTTT.

This chain connects TRBV3-1 (or the pseudogene TRBV3-2) to TRBJ2-3; no definite D call. Germline CDR1 LGHDT, CDR2 YNNKEL (reference sequence). The germline V and J ends were trimmed by 1 base and 6 bases, with 17 bases remaining between them. The CDR3 sequence is 16 residues long. In DNA, the CDR3 is TGTGCCAGCAGCCAAGCCTCCGCGACTGCCCGGGATACGCAGTATTTT. Its protein is CASSQASATARDTQYF.

The rearrangement uses TRBV28 and TRBJ1-4; D remains unclear. Trimming removed 1 base at V and 5 bases at J, with 11 bases between. Germline V CDR1 and CDR2: MDHEN, SYDVKM. The CDR3 loop spans 15 amino acids. CDR3 bases: TGTGCCAGCAGTTTATCGCCCACCCAGAATGAAAAACTGTTTTTT. Protein sequence: CASSLSPTQNEKLFF.

This clone is a singleton in its sample. The chain is built from TRBV7-6 and TRBJ2-7; 9 bases line up with TRBD1. This CDR3 spans 15 amino acids. The V gene end was trimmed by 5 bases and the J gene end by 4 bases; junction bases not matched to a gene: 9. In germline, CDR1 is SGHVS, CDR2 FNYEAQ. In DNA, the CDR3 is TGTGCCAGCAGCCGAACGGGACAGGGTGGGTACGAGCAGTACTTC. It specifies CASSRTGQGGYEQYF.

The rearrangement uses TRBV6-5 and TRBJ2-2, with D possibly being TRBD2 (7 bases). This CDR3 has 14 residues. CDR1 MNHEY and CDR2 SVGAGI come from the germline V gene. Deletions cut 11 bases from V and 5 bases from J, with 18 bases between. The CDR3 region is CAEGGGTETGELFF. CDR3 DNA sequence: TGTGCCGAGGGGGGGGGCACCGAAACCGGGGAGCTGTTTTTT.

The V and J genes are TRBV28 and TRBJ2-3; D is unclear. The CDR3 runs 15 residues. Per germline, CDR1 MDHEN and CDR2 SYDVKM. Trimming pared 5 bases from V and 2 bases from J, leaving 14 bases between. The CDR3 protein is CASSHPAEFTDTQYF. The DNA for the CDR3 is TGTGCCAGCAGTCACCCCGCGGAGTTCACAGATACGCAGTATTTT.

This sequence joins TRBV28 and TRBJ2-7; D is possibly TRBD2 (6 bases). CDR1 is MDHEN, CDR2 SYDVKM, per germline. V was clipped by 7 bases and J by 2 bases, with 18 bases between them. The CDR3 consists of 15 residues. The CDR3 protein is CASNLGGSFAYEQYF. DNA of the CDR3: TGTGCCAGCAATCTGGGGGGAAGTTTTGCCTACGAGCAGTACTTC.

The rearrangement uses TRBV5-6 and TRBJ1-2; D gene unclear. Germline CDR1 reads SGHDT; CDR2 reads YYEEEE. V was pared by 0 bases and J by 8 bases, with 11 bases between. The CDR3 has 13 residues. In DNA form, the CDR3 reads TGTGCCAGCAGCTTGGGGCAGGCTGGAGGCTACACCTTC. Translation: CASSLGQAGGYTF.

The chain uses TRBV30 and TRBJ1-1; D gene unclear. CDR3 length equals 12 residues. Germline CDR1 GTSNPN, CDR2 SVGIG (reference sequence). V lost 4 bases and J 7 bases, leaving 13 bases between the germline ends. The CDR3 reads CAWIYSSFEAFF. As DNA, the CDR3 is TGTGCCTGGATTTATTCGTCGTTTGAAGCTTTCTTT.

The chain combines TRBV6-2 or TRBV6-3 with TRBJ1-1, with TRBD1 matching 10 bases. Germline V gene data show CDR1 as MNHEY and CDR2 as SVGEGT. With V trimmed by 4 bases and J by 0 bases, 11 bases remained unmatched. CDR3 length: 18 amino acids. CDR3 sequence (DNA): TGTGCCAGCAGTTCCTGGACAGGGGGTAGGGGCCTGAACACTGAAGCTTTCTTT. Amino acid sequence: CASSSWTGGRGLNTEAFF.

The gene calls are TRBV29-1 and TRBJ2-7; 9 bases match TRBD1. Trimming at V came to 5 bases and at J to 7 bases, leaving 12 bases not matched to a gene. The CDR3 loop spans 14 amino acids. Germline V gene sequence: CDR1 SQVTM, CDR2 ANQGSEA. The DNA of the CDR3 is TGCAGCGTTTGCCGGGACAGGGATACCTGGGAGCAGTACTTC. Translated: CSVCRDRDTWEQYF.

This clone was seen a few times. This chain connects TRBV5-5 to TRBJ2-7; 9 bases are a match to TRBD2. The CDR3 is 18 residues long. CDR1 is SGHKS, CDR2 YYEKEE, per germline (reference sequence). The V segment lost 0 bases and the J segment 0 bases; nucleotides outside the gene matches: 10. In nucleotides, the CDR3 is TGTGCCAGCAGCTTGGGGGCAGGGTGGACTAGCGACTCCTACGAGCAGTACTTC. Translated: CASSLGAGWTSDSYEQYF.

The chain combines TRBV24-1 with TRBJ1-2; 7 bases map to TRBD1. This CDR3 spans 13 amino acids. J lost 4 bases, V lost 6 bases, and 4 bases had no gene match. Per germline, CDR1 KGHDR and CDR2 SFDVKD. The CDR3 nucleotides read TGTGCCACCAGTAATAGACAGGGCTATGGCTACACCTTC. Its protein is CATSNRQGYGYTF.

This chain uses TRBV12-5 with TRBJ2-7; 8 nucleotides align to TRBD1. The V and J ends lost 1 base and 2 bases, in that order; junction bases with no gene match: 4. CDR1 and CDR2 (germline): LGHNT, FRNRAP. This CDR3 is 15 amino acids long. CDR3 protein: CASGLGQTGAYEQYF. The CDR3 region has the DNA TGTGCTAGTGGTTTGGGACAGACAGGGGCCTACGAGCAGTACTTC. Complete variable domain (other parts from reference TRBV12-5 and TRBJ2-7): DARVTQTPRHKVTEMGQEVTMRCQPILGHNTVFWYRQTMMQGLELLAYFRNRAPLDDSGMPKDRFSAEMPDATLATLKIQPSEPRDSAVYFCASGLGQTGAYEQYFGPGTRLTVT.

The sample holds many counts of this clone. This chain uses TRBV19 with TRBJ2-7; 9 nucleotides agree with TRBD2. CDR3 size: 14 residues. V was clipped by 5 bases and J by 3 bases; unmatched bases: 5. CDR1 and CDR2 (germline): LNHDA, SQIVND (reference sequence). CDR3 in amino acids: CASSLREGVYEQYF. CDR3 nucleotide sequence: TGTGCCAGTAGTCTGCGGGAGGGCGTCTACGAGCAGTACTTC.